This passage covers 21 T cell receptor beta chains from one sample sequenced in a study of blood T cell repertoires in COVID-19. Sequenced by immunoSEQ multiplex PCR; TCRdb stores in-frame clones only, minus some. The sample lists some 280,000 clones, 89% occurring once. What was sequenced was peripheral blood. The receptors were gathered from a woman between 40 and 50 years old who had recovered from COVID-19.

The J gene is TRBJ1-2, the V gene TRBV5-1; perhaps TRBD1 as D (5 bases). Germline lookup yields CDR1 SGHRS and CDR2 YFSETQ. Deletions cut 0 bases from V and 6 bases from J, with 12 bases between. This CDR3 is 14 amino acids long. DNA for the CDR3: TGCGCCAGCAGCTTGGGCACAGGCGATGATGGCTACACCTTC. Amino acid sequence: CASSLGTGDDGYTF.

The rearrangement joins TRBV24-1 to TRBJ2-1, with 13 positions matching TRBD2. Germline V gene sequence: CDR1 KGHDR, CDR2 SFDVKD. This CDR3 is built from 16 residues. The trim removed 3 bases at V and 10 bases at J, leaving 8 bases unmatched. CDR3 sequence reads: CATSDTTSGRIGEQFF. Here the CDR3 DNA reads TGTGCCACCAGTGATACGACTAGCGGGAGGATAGGGGAGCAGTTCTTC.

The chain has TRBV7-3 and TRBJ2-7, with 7 bases that match TRBD2. This CDR3 has 15 residues. V was clipped by 2 bases and J by 0 bases; unmatched bases: 4. Germline assignment: CDR1 SGHTA and CDR2 FQGTGA. CDR3 sequence reads: CASSLEPGGSYEQYF. The CDR3 DNA follows: TGTGCCAGCAGCTTAGAACCGGGAGGCTCCTACGAGCAGTACTTC.

The chain combines TRBV19 with TRBJ1-5; 8 nucleotides align to TRBD1. The CDR3 is 18 residues long. The germline V gene has CDR1 LNHDA and CDR2 SQIVND (reference sequence). Unmatched junction bases numbered 13, after V lost 6 bases and J lost 0 bases. CDR3 region: CASSGGQGVLNSNQPQHF. CDR3 bases: TGTGCCAGTAGCGGTGGACAGGGTGTGTTAAATAGCAATCAGCCCCAGCATTTT. Full variable domain (remainder filled in from reference TRBV19 and TRBJ1-5): DGGITQSPKYLFRKEGQNVTLSCEQNLNHDAMYWYRQDPGQGLRLIYYSQIVNDFQKGDIAEGYSVSREKKESFPLTVTSAQKNPTAFYLCASSGGQGVLNSNQPQHFGDGTRLSIL.

The V gene is TRBV18, the J gene TRBJ2-5, with 8 positions matching TRBD1. CDR1 is KGHSH and CDR2 is LQKENI in the germline V gene. J gave up 5 bases and V 3 bases, and 8 bases lay outside the gene matches. The CDR3 has 15 amino acids. The CDR3 here is CASSPNGQGGETQYF. CDR3 nucleotides: TGTGCCAGCTCACCTAACGGACAGGGCGGGGAGACCCAGTACTTC.

CDR3 sequence (DNA): TGTGCCAGCAGCTTGCCTGGACTAGACCAAGAGACCCAGTACTTC. Translation: CASSLPGLDQETQYF. The chain couples TRBV5-6 to TRBJ2-5; 7 bases match TRBD2. J was trimmed by 0 bases and V by 1 base; bases with no gene match: 3. Germline lookup yields CDR1 SGHDT and CDR2 YYEEEE. CDR3 length equals 15 residues.

This clone has only one observation. The gene calls are TRBV24-1 and TRBJ2-1; 14 bases are a match to TRBD2. CDR3 length: 15 residues. Losses at the gene ends were 4 bases for V and 8 bases for J; bases not matched to a gene: 3. CDR1 KGHDR and CDR2 SFDVKD come from the germline V gene. The CDR3 nucleotides read TGTGCCACCAGTGACCCGGGACTAGCGGGAGATGAGCAGTTCTTC. Translating it yields CATSDPGLAGDEQFF.

This clone came up once. The J gene is TRBJ2-3, the V gene TRBV7-9, with 9 bases lining up with TRBD1. After removal of 5 bases from V and 0 bases from J, the junction contained 9 bases not matched to a gene. The CDR3 covers 17 residues. The germline V gene has CDR1 SEHNR and CDR2 FQNEAQ (reference sequence). The CDR3 loop is CASSRDRGTSSTDTQYF. The CDR3 coding sequence is TGTGCCAGCAGCCGTGACAGGGGGACCTCTAGCACAGATACGCAGTATTTT.

V and J are TRBV19 and TRBJ2-1; 13 nucleotides agree with TRBD2. V was clipped by 5 bases and J by 1 base; unmatched bases: 2. Germline-derived CDR1 and CDR2 are LNHDA and SQIVND (reference sequence). The CDR3 has 16 amino acids. CDR3 in amino acids: CASSSGLAGSYNEQFF. The CDR3 nucleotides are TGTGCCAGTAGTTCGGGACTAGCGGGATCCTACAATGAGCAGTTCTTC.

The rearrangement links TRBV24-1 to TRBJ2-2; TRBD2 matches 13 bases. Germline V gene lookup returns CDR1 KGHDR and CDR2 SFDVKD. The V gene end was trimmed by 5 bases and the J gene end by 5 bases; junction bases not matched to a gene: 16. This CDR3 comprises 20 residues. CDR3 DNA sequence: TGTGCCACCAGTGGCGGACTAGCGGGAGTAATGTTAAGAGGTACCGGGGAGCTGTTTTTT. The encoded protein is CATSGGLAGVMLRGTGELFF.

The J gene is TRBJ2-2, the V gene TRBV29-1; TRBD2 is a possible D gene (5 bases). V lost 0 bases to trimming and J lost 4 bases, with 12 bases between them. CDR3 length: 15 amino acids. CDR1 is SQVTM and CDR2 is ANQGSEA in the germline V gene. CDR3 protein: CSVEDVEAVTGELFF. The CDR3 bases are TGCAGCGTTGAAGATGTGGAGGCGGTCACCGGGGAGCTGTTTTTT.

This chain links TRBV6-5 with TRBJ2-5; D is unresolved. CDR3 length: 16 residues. The V gene's germline CDR1 is MNHEY and CDR2 SVGAGI. V shed 0 bases and J shed 1 base, with 12 bases lying between them. As DNA, the CDR3 is TGTGCCAGCAGTTACTCCGCCCGGCGGTTCCAAGAGACCCAGTACTTC. It translates to CASSYSARRFQETQYF.

The chain links TRBV7-3 to TRBJ2-7; D call uncertain. The germline gives CDR1 SGHTA, CDR2 FQGTGA. This CDR3 is 14 amino acids long. Trimming removed 5 bases from V and 5 bases from J, with 16 bases in between. The DNA of the CDR3 is TGTGCCAGCAGCCCTGGGCCCGAATCTGACGAGCAGTACTTC. Its protein is CASSPGPESDEQYF.

The V call is TRBV7-2, the J call TRBJ2-2; D not resolved. Germline-derived CDR1 and CDR2 are SGHTA and FQGNSA. Trimming pared 4 bases from V and 13 bases from J, leaving 16 bases between. The CDR3 sequence is 13 residues long. CDR3 in DNA: TGTGCCAGCAGCTCCCCGTTTGGTAGGAGGCTGTTTTTT. As protein: CASSSPFGRRLFF.

V usage is TRBV7-6 and J usage is TRBJ2-1, with a possible D match to TRBD2 (6 bases). The CDR3 has 17 amino acids. Germline CDR1 reads SGHVS; CDR2 reads FNYEAQ. With 5 bases removed from V and 6 bases from J, the gap between germline ends came to 23 bases. The CDR3 sequence is CASSHRRTRGSLNEQFF. The CDR3 coding sequence is TGTGCCAGCAGCCACCGACGGACACGGGGGTCCCTCAATGAGCAGTTCTTC.

The chain employs TRBV19 and TRBJ2-2; unclear D gene. The CDR3 spans 13 residues. The V end was cut by 1 base, the J end by 7 bases, with 7 bases between. Germline CDR1 reads LNHDA; CDR2 reads SQIVND (reference sequence). CDR3 in DNA: TGTGCCAGTAGTATAGGAAGCGTCGGGGAGCTGTTTTTT. Translated: CASSIGSVGELFF. The full variable domain, its missing parts supplied by reference TRBV19 and TRBJ2-2, is DGGITQSPKYLFRKEGQNVTLSCEQNLNHDAMYWYRQDPGQGLRLIYYSQIVNDFQKGDIAEGYSVSREKKESFPLTVTSAQKNPTAFYLCASSIGSVGELFFGEGSRLTVL.

The V gene is TRBV7-2, the J gene TRBJ2-5; 8 bases align to TRBD1. This CDR3 spans 17 amino acids. Germline CDR1 and CDR2: SGHTA and FQGNSA. Trimming at V came to 4 bases and at J to 0 bases, leaving 10 bases not matched to a gene. The CDR3 sequence is CASSSRTGWGYQETQYF. CDR3 coding DNA: TGTGCCAGCAGCTCAAGGACAGGGTGGGGGTACCAAGAGACCCAGTACTTC. Complete variable domain (other parts from reference TRBV7-2 and TRBJ2-5): GAGVSQSPSNKVTEKGKDVELRCDPISGHTALYWYRQSLGQGLEFLIYFQGNSAPDKSGLPSDRFSAERTGGSVSTLTIQRTQQEDSAVYLCASSSRTGWGYQETQYFGPGTRLLVL.

This clone was seen a single time. The V call is TRBV18, the J call TRBJ2-3; D might be TRBD2 (6 bases). The CDR3 is 15 amino acids. CDR1 KGHSH and CDR2 LQKENI come from the germline V gene. Trimming stripped 3 bases from V and 3 bases from J, with 13 bases between. The CDR3 DNA reads as TGTGCCAGCTCACCCCGGGACTTCCAGACAGATACGCAGTATTTT. It encodes CASSPRDFQTDTQYF.

This sequence joins TRBV5-1 and TRBJ2-5; 12 nucleotides align to TRBD2. J was trimmed by 2 bases and V by 1 base; bases with no gene match: 3. The CDR3 spans 16 residues. Per germline, CDR1 SGHRS and CDR2 YFSETQ. CDR3 coding DNA: TGCGCCAGCAGCTTGCCAGGGACTAGCGGGCAAGAGACCCAGTACTTC. As protein: CASSLPGTSGQETQYF. The full variable domain, with the rest looked up from reference TRBV5-1 and TRBJ2-5, is KAGVTQTPRYLIKTRGQQVTLSCSPISGHRSVSWYQQTPGQGLQFLFEYFSETQRNKGNFPGRFSGRQFSNSRSEMNVSTLELGDSALYLCASSLPGTSGQETQYFGPGTRLLVL.

This clone occurred once. The chain recombines TRBV30 with TRBJ2-1, with 11 bases that match TRBD2. The CDR3 is made up of 15 amino acids. V gave up 2 bases and J gave up 9 bases; unmatched junction bases: 9. CDR1 and CDR2 (germline): GTSNPN, SVGIG (reference sequence). CDR3 region: CAWSLGTSGVSEQFF. Here the CDR3 DNA reads TGTGCCTGGAGTCTTGGGACTAGCGGTGTCAGTGAGCAGTTCTTC.

The chain is built from TRBV10-3 and TRBJ2-7; 8 nucleotides align to TRBD2. Germline V CDR1 and CDR2: ENHRY, SYGVKD. The V and J ends lost 10 bases and 5 bases, in that order; junction bases with no gene match: 13. The CDR3 totals 14 residues. CDR3 in amino acids: CATRTLAGPNEQYF. DNA for the CDR3: TGTGCCACCCGCACCCTAGCGGGTCCCAACGAGCAGTACTTC.